This T cell receptor beta chain originates from a study of CD8 T cells in Susac syndrome. A quantity of roughly 0.5 to 1 ug RNA underwent reverse transcription using random hexamers. Across 54 Vbeta and 13 Jbeta, immunoSEQ multiplex PCR amplified TCR beta CDR3. A single record per CDR3 protein comes from TCRdb applying MiXCR to the immunoSEQ multiplex PCR reads. The table records a few hundred thousand distinct CDR3 sequences, around 84% of them present only once. The length of the CDR3 is 15 residues. CDR1 and CDR2 (germline): LGHDT, YNNKEL (reference sequence). V was clipped by 0 bases and J by 0 bases, with 8 bases between them. The patients serving as multiple sclerosis controls were treatment-naive. They had stable or active relapsing-remitting disease and fulfilled revised McDonald criteria.

The V and J genes are TRBV3-1 and TRBJ1-1; the D is unclear. Sequencing input: CD8+ T cells from PBMCs. This receptor was obtained from a human donor with multiple sclerosis. The chain's CDR3 is CASSQDQVMNTEAFF. In nucleotides, the CDR3 is TGTGCCAGCAGCCAAGATCAAGTGATGAACACTGAAGCTTTCTTT.